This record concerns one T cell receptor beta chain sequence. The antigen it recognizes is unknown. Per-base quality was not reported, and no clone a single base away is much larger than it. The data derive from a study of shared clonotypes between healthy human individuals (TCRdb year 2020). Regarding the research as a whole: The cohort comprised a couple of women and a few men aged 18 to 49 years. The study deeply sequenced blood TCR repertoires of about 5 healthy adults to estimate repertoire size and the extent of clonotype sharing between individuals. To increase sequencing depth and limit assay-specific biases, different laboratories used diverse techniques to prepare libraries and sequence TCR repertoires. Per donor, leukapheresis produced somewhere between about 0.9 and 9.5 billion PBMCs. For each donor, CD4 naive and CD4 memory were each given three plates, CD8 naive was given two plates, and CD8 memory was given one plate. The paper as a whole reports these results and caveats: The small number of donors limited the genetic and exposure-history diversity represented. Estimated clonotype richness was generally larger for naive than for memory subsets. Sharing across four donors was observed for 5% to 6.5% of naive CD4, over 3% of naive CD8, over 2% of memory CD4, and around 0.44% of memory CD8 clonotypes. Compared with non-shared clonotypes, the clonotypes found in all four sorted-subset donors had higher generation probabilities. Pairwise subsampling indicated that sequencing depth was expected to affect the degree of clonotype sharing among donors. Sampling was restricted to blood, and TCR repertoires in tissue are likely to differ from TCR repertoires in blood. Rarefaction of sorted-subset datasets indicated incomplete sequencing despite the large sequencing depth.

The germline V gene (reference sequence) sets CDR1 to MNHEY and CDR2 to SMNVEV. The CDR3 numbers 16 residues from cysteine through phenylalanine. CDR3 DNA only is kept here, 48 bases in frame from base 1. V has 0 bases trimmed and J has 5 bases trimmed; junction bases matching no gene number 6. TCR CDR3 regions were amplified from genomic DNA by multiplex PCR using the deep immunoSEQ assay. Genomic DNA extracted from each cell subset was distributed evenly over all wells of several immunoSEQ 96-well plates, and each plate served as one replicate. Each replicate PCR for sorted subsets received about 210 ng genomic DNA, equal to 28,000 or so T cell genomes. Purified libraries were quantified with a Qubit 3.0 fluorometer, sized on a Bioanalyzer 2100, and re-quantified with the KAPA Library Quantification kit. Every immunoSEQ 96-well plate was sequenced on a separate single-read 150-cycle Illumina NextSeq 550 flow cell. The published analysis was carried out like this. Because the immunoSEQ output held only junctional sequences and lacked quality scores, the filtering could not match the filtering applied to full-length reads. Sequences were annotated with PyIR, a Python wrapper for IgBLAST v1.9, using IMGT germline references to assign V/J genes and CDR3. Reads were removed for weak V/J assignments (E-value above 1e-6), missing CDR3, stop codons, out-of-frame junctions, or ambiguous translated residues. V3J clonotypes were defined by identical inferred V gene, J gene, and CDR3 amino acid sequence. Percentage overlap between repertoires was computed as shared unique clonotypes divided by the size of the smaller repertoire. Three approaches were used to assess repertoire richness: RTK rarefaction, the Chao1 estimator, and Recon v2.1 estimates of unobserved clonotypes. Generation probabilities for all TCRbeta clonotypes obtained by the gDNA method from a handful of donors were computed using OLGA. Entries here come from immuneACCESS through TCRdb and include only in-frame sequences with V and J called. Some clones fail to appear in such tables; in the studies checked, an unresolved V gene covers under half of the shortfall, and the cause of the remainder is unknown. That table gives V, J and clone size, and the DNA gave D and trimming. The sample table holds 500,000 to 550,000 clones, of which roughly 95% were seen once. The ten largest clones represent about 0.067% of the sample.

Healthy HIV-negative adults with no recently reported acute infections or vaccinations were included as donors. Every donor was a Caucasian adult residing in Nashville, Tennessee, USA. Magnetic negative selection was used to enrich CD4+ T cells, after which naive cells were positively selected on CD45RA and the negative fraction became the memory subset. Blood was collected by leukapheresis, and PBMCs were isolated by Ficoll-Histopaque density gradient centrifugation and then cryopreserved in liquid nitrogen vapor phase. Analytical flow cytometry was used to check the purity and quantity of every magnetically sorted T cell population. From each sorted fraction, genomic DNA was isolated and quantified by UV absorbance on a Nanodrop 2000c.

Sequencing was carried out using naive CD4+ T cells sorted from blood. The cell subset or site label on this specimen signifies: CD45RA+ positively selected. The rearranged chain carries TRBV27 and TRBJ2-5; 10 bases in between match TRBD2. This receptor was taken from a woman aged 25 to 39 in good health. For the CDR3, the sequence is CASSLSSSGGWETQYF. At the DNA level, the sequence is TGTGCCAGCAGTTTATCAAGTAGCGGGGGGTGGGAGACCCAGTACTTC.